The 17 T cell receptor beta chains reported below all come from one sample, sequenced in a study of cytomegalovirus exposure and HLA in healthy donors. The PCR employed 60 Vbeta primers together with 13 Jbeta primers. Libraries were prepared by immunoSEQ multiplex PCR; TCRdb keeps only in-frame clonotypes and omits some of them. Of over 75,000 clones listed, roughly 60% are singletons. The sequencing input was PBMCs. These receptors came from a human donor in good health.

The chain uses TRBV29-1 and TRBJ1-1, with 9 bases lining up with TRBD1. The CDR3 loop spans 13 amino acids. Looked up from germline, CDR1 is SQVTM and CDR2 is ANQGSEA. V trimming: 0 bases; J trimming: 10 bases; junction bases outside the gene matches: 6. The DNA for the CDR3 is TGCAGCGTTGAAGAAGGGACAGGGCTAGGAGCTTTCTTT. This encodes CSVEEGTGLGAFF.

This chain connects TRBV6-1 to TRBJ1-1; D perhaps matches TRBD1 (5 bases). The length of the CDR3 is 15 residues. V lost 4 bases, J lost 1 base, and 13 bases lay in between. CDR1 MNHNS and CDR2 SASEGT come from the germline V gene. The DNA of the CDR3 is TGTGCCAGCAGTGCTCTTCGGACAACGAACACTGAAGCTTTCTTT. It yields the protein CASSALRTTNTEAFF.

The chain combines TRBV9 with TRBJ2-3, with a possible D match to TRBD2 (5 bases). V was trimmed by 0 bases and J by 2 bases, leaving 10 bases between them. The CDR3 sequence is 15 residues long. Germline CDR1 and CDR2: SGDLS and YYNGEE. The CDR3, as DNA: TGTGCCAGCAGCGTAGCGGGGATCGACACAGATACGCAGTATTTT. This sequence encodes CASSVAGIDTDTQYF.

DNA for the CDR3: TGTGCCAGCAGCGTTGGGGAGGACTACGAGCAGTACTTC. It specifies CASSVGEDYEQYF. The chain has TRBV9 and TRBJ2-7; D possibly corresponds to TRBD2 (6 bases). Germline-derived CDR1 and CDR2 are SGDLS and YYNGEE. The V end was cut by 2 bases, the J end by 3 bases, with 9 bases between. This CDR3 has 13 residues.

The CDR3 nucleotides are TGTGCCAGCAGCTCCGAGCCCCGGGACAGCCTCTACCAAGAGACCCAGTACTTC. Translated, it gives CASSSEPRDSLYQETQYF. The rearrangement links TRBV11-2 to TRBJ2-5, with 7 positions matching TRBD1. The CDR3 length is 18 residues. Germline V gene sequence: CDR1 SGHAT, CDR2 FQNNGV. V shed 4 bases, J shed 0 bases, and the junction held 14 bases outside the gene matches.

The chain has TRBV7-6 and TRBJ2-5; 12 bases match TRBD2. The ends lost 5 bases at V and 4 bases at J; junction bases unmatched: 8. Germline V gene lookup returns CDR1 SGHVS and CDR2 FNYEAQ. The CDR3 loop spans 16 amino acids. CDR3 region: CASSARLAGEGETQYF. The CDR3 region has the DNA TGTGCCAGCAGCGCCCGACTAGCGGGGGAAGGAGAGACCCAGTACTTC. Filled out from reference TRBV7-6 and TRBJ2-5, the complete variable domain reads GAGVSQSPRYKVTKRGQDVALRCDPISGHVSLYWYRQALGQGPEFLTYFNYEAQQDKSGLPNDRFSAERPEGSISTLTIQRTEQRDSAMYRCASSARLAGEGETQYFGPGTRLLVL.

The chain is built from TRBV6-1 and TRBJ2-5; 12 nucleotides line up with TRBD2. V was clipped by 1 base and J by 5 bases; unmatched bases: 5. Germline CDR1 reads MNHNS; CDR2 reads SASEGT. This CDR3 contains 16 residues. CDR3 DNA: TGTGCCAGCAGTGAAGGTGGACTAGCGGGGAGGGAGACCCAGTACTTC. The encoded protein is CASSEGGLAGRETQYF.

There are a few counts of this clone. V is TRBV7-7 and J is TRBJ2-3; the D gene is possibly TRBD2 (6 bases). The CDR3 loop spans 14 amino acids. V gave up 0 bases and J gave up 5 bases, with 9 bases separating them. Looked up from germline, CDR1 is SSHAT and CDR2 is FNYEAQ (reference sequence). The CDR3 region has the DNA TGTGCCAGCAGCTTAGCGGGGGAGGTAGATACGCAGTATTTT. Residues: CASSLAGEVDTQYF.

CDR3 sequence: CASAEGGAWNSQFF. The CDR3, as DNA: TGTGCCAGCGCCGAAGGGGGGGCTTGGAACAGCCAGTTCTTC. The chain links TRBV6-6 to TRBJ2-1; tentative D call: TRBD2 (7 bases). This CDR3 is built from 14 residues. Germline CDR1 MNHNY, CDR2 SVGAGI (reference sequence). V was clipped by 8 bases and J by 13 bases, with 24 bases between them.

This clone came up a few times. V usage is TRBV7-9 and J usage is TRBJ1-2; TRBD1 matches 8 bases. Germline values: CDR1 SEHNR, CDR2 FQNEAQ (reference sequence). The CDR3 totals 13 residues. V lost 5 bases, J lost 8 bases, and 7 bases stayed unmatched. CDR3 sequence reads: CASSRTGLGGYTF. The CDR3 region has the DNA TGTGCCAGCAGCCGGACAGGGCTGGGAGGCTACACCTTC.

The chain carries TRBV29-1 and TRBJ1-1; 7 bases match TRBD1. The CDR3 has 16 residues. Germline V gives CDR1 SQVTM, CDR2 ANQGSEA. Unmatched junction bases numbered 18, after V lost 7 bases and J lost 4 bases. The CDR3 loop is CSATTGTQYGSTEAFF. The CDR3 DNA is TGCAGCGCCACGACAGGGACTCAATATGGGAGCACTGAAGCTTTCTTT.

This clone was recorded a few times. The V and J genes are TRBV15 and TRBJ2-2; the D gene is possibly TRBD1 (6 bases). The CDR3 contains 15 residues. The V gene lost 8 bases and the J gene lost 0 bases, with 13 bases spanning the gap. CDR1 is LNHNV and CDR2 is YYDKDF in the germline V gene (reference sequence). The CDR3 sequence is CATVEDSTNTGELFF. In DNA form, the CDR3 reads TGTGCCACCGTGGAGGACAGTACGAACACCGGGGAGCTGTTTTTT.

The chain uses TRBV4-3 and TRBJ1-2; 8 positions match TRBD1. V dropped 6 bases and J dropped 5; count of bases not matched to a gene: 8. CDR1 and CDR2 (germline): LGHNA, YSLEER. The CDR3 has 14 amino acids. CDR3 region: CASSRTGLRYGYTF. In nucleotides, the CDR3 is TGCGCCAGCAGTCGGACAGGGCTTCGGTATGGCTACACCTTC.

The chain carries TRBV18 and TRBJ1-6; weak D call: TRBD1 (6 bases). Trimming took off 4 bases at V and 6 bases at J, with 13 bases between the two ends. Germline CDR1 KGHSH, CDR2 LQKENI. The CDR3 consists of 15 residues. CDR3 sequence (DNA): TGTGCCAGCTCACAAGCGGGGGCGGGTAATTCACCCCTCCACTTT. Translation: CASSQAGAGNSPLHF.

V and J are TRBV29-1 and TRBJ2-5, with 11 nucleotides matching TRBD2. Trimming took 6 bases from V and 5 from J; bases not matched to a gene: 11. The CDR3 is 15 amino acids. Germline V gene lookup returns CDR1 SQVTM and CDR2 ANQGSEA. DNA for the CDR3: TGCAGCGTCCCCCCCCCTGGACTAGCGGGTGAGACCCAGTACTTC. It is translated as CSVPPPGLAGETQYF.

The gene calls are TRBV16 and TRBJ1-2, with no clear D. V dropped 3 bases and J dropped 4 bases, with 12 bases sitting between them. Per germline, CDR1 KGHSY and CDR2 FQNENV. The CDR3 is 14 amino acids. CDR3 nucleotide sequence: TGTGCCAGCAGCCACGGAGAGCTCCGCTATGGCTACACCTTC. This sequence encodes CASSHGELRYGYTF.

CDR3 amino acids: CASSRWGGNEKLFF. The CDR3 nucleotides read TGTGCCAGTAGTCGGTGGGGCGGAAATGAAAAACTGTTTTTT. This rearrangement joins TRBV19 to TRBJ1-4; tentatively, D is TRBD1 (5 bases). Germline loops: CDR1 LNHDA, CDR2 SQIVND (reference sequence). Trimming removed 5 bases from V and 5 bases from J, with 12 bases in between. CDR3 size: 14 residues. Based on the CDR3 plus reference TRBV19 and TRBJ1-4, the full variable domain is DGGITQSPKYLFRKEGQNVTLSCEQNLNHDAMYWYRQDPGQGLRLIYYSQIVNDFQKGDIAEGYSVSREKKESFPLTVTSAQKNPTAFYLCASSRWGGNEKLFFGSGTQLSVL.